A selection of T cell receptor beta chains follows, all from one sample in a study of tumor and adjacent non-tumor tissue in lung cancer. TCRdb analysed the multiplex PCR reads with MiXCR anew, one entry per CDR3 protein. This table has 90,000 to 130,000 distinct CDR3 sequences, nearly 85% appearing once. Input material: lung tumor tissue. These receptors were taken from a man in his 70s with non-small cell lung cancer. Each CDR3 is given with its conserved first and last residue. D genes are given only for firm matches. A clone size is listed for some rows: how often the clone was seen (once, few, many), or a class if it is expanded.

d_gene: TRBD1
v_gene: TRBV11-2
abundance: once
j_gene: TRBJ2-7
CDR3aa: CASSPGTGPCYEQYF
CDR3nt: TGTGCCAGCAGCCCCGGGACAGGGCCCTGCTATGAGCAATACTTC

d_gene: .
v_gene: TRBV7-9
abundance: many
j_gene: TRBJ2-1
CDR3aa: CASSLAPIWGDNNEQFF
CDR3nt: TGTGCCAGCAGCTTAGCACCTATCTGGGGGGATAACAATGAGCAGTTCTTC

d_gene: TRBD2
v_gene: TRBV4-2
abundance: .
j_gene: TRBJ2-3
CDR3aa: CASSQRLAWGSTETQYF
CDR3nt: TGTGCCAGCAGCCAACGACTAGCGTGGGGTTCCACAGAAACGCAGTATTTT

d_gene: .
v_gene: TRBV11-2
abundance: .
j_gene: TRBJ2-7
CDR3aa: CDNSIDQGGRYEQYF
CDR3nt: TGTGACAACAGCATAGACCAGGGGGGAAGGTACGAGCAGTACTTC

d_gene: .
v_gene: TRBV12-3/TRBV12-4
abundance: once
j_gene: TRBJ2-3
CDR3aa: CASSFCGGWADTQYF
CDR3nt: TGTGCCAGCAGTTTCTGCGGGGGCTGGGCAGATACGCAGTATTTT

d_gene: TRBD1
v_gene: TRBV20-1
abundance: .
j_gene: TRBJ1-6
CDR3aa: CSVRTGNSHLHF
CDR3nt: TGCAGTGTTAGGACAGGGAATTCACACCTCCACTTT

d_gene: TRBD2
v_gene: TRBV5-4
abundance: .
j_gene: TRBJ2-3
CDR3aa: CASSSPVVGGTDTQYF
CDR3nt: TGTGCCAGCAGCTCCCCAGTAGTGGGAGGGACAGATACGCAGTATTTT

d_gene: TRBD1
v_gene: TRBV11-3
abundance: .
j_gene: TRBJ1-2
CDR3aa: CAISPIGGLVTF
CDR3nt: TGTGCCATCAGCCCAATAGGGGGCCTGGTCACCTTC

d_gene: .
v_gene: TRBV29-1
abundance: .
j_gene: TRBJ2-2
CDR3aa: CGADVAVGNGELFF
CDR3nt: TGCGGCGCTGACGTAGCGGTGGGCAACGGGGAGCTGTTTTTT

d_gene: .
v_gene: TRBV12-3/TRBV12-4
abundance: .
j_gene: TRBJ2-3
CDR3aa: CASSLGDGGPDMQYF
CDR3nt: TGTGCCAGTAGTTTGGGGGACGGGGGGCCAGATATGCAGTATTTT

d_gene: .
v_gene: TRBV5-4
abundance: .
j_gene: TRBJ1-2
CDR3aa: CASCLDINYGYTF
CDR3nt: TGTGCCAGCTGCTTGGATATTAACTATGGCTACACCTTC

d_gene: .
v_gene: TRBV20-1
abundance: .
j_gene: TRBJ1-1
CDR3aa: CTANPSGLDTEAFF
CDR3nt: TGCACTGCTAATCCCTCCGGTTTGGACACTGAAGCTTTCTTT

d_gene: .
v_gene: TRBV29-1
abundance: few
j_gene: TRBJ2-3
CDR3aa: CSIDRPQGTDMQYF
CDR3nt: TGCAGCATCGACAGGCCGCAGGGCACGGATATGCAGTATTTT

d_gene: TRBD1
v_gene: TRBV20-1
abundance: once
j_gene: TRBJ1-1
CDR3aa: CSARDGETGDWNTEAFF
CDR3nt: TGTAGTGCTAGAGATGGCGAGACAGGGGACTGGAACACTGAAGCTTTCTTT

d_gene: .
v_gene: TRBV4-1
abundance: few
j_gene: TRBJ2-5
CDR3aa: CASSQKWGQETQYF
CDR3nt: TGTGCCAGCAGTCAAAAGTGGGGGCAAGAGACCCAGTACTTT

d_gene: TRBD1
v_gene: TRBV29-1
abundance: .
j_gene: TRBJ2-7
CDR3aa: CSVFSPPGQIFYEQYF
CDR3nt: TGCAGCGTCTTCAGCCCCCCGGGACAGATATTCTACGAGCAGTACTTC

d_gene: .
v_gene: TRBV5-6
abundance: .
j_gene: TRBJ2-1
CDR3aa: CASSLEGNVNELFF
CDR3nt: TGTGCCAGCAGTTTGGAAGGGAATGTAAATGAGCTGTTCTTC

d_gene: .
v_gene: TRBV18
abundance: .
j_gene: TRBJ2-3
CDR3aa: CAISRDITDKQYF
CDR3nt: TGTGCCATCTCCCGCGACATCACAGATAAGCAGTATTTT

d_gene: .
v_gene: TRBV5-5
abundance: .
j_gene: TRBJ1-5
CDR3aa: CASSIPGGINHPEHF
CDR3nt: TGTGCCAGCAGTATTCCAGGTGGGATCAATCACCCCGAGCATTTT

d_gene: TRBD1
v_gene: TRBV5-4
abundance: .
j_gene: TRBJ1-1
CDR3aa: CASSFKTGTGGTEVFF
CDR3nt: TGTGCCAGCAGCTTTAAGACCGGAACAGGGGGCACTGAAGTTTTCTTT

d_gene: TRBD2
v_gene: TRBV6-4
abundance: .
j_gene: TRBJ2-2
CDR3aa: CAGNRTSGDTGELFF
CDR3nt: TGTGCCGGCAATAGGACTAGCGGAGACACCGGGGAGCTGTTTTTT

d_gene: TRBD2
v_gene: TRBV5-1
abundance: .
j_gene: TRBJ2-1
CDR3aa: CASSLCWTSNYEQFF
CDR3nt: TGCGCCAGCAGCTTGTGTTGGACTAGCAACTATGAGCAGTTCTTC

d_gene: TRBD2
v_gene: TRBV11-2
abundance: .
j_gene: TRBJ2-1
CDR3aa: CANSLHVREWVSYDEQFF
CDR3nt: TGTGCCAACAGCTTACATGTGCGGGAGTGGGTCTCCTACGATGAGCAGTTCTTC

d_gene: TRBD2
v_gene: TRBV4-2
abundance: .
j_gene: TRBJ2-2
CDR3aa: CASSRYGRGVSTGELFF
CDR3nt: TGTGCCAGCAGCCGGTATGGGCGGGGGGTCAGCACCGGGGAGCTGTTTTTT

d_gene: .
v_gene: TRBV4-1
abundance: once
j_gene: TRBJ2-5
CDR3aa: CASSHPHKTQYF
CDR3nt: TGCGCCAGCAGCCACCCCCATAAGACCCAGTACTTC

d_gene: .
v_gene: TRBV11-2
abundance: .
j_gene: TRBJ2-1
CDR3aa: CASSLCRLVSEQLF
CDR3nt: TGTGCCAGCAGCTTATGCCGGCTAGTTAGTGAGCAGCTCTTC

d_gene: TRBD1
v_gene: TRBV11-1
abundance: .
j_gene: TRBJ2-5
CDR3aa: CASSGQVEVEAQYF
CDR3nt: TGTGCCAGCAGTGGACAGGTGGAGGTGGAGGCCCAGTACTTC

d_gene: TRBD1
v_gene: TRBV5-1
abundance: .
j_gene: TRBJ2-1
CDR3aa: CASNSSGGANNEQFF
CDR3nt: TGCGCCAGCAACTCGTCAGGGGGCGCGAACAATGAGCAGTTCTTC

d_gene: TRBD2
v_gene: TRBV5-4
abundance: .
j_gene: TRBJ2-2
CDR3aa: CASSQSGRAYTGELFF
CDR3nt: TGTGCCAGCAGCCAAAGCGGGAGGGCCTACACCGGGGAGCTGTTTTTT

d_gene: .
v_gene: TRBV11-1
abundance: .
j_gene: TRBJ1-1
CDR3aa: CASSPAGTMNTEAFF
CDR3nt: TGTGCCAGCAGCCCGGCGGGGACAATGAACACTGAAGCTTTCTTT

d_gene: .
v_gene: TRBV11-2
abundance: .
j_gene: TRBJ2-7
CDR3aa: CASSLHSGTTYEQYF
CDR3nt: TGTGCCAGCAGCCTGCACTCGGGGACAACCTACGAGCAGTACTTC

d_gene: .
v_gene: TRBV11-3
abundance: few
j_gene: TRBJ2-7
CDR3aa: CASSQMTVPVYEQYF
CDR3nt: TGTGCCAGCAGCCAGATGACAGTTCCCGTGTACGAGCAGTACTTC

d_gene: TRBD2
v_gene: TRBV6-1
abundance: .
j_gene: TRBJ2-1
CDR3aa: CASSDPGGPGLLAYNEQLF
CDR3nt: TGTGCCAGTAGTGATCCGGGAGGGCCGGGGTTACTCGCCTACAATGAGCAGCTCTTC

d_gene: .
v_gene: TRBV7-9
abundance: many
j_gene: TRBJ1-1
CDR3aa: CASIYTTNTEAFF
CDR3nt: TGTGCCAGCATATACACCACGAACACTGAAGCTTTCTTT

d_gene: .
v_gene: TRBV29-1
abundance: .
j_gene: TRBJ2-5
CDR3aa: CSVGSRNQETQYF
CDR3nt: TGCAGCGTTGGCAGCAGGAATCAAGAGACCCAGTACTTC

d_gene: .
v_gene: TRBV12-3/TRBV12-4
abundance: .
j_gene: TRBJ1-1
CDR3aa: CASSLWRGMNIEAFF
CDR3nt: TGTGCCAGCAGTTTGTGGAGGGGCATGAACATTGAAGCCTTCTTT

d_gene: TRBD2
v_gene: TRBV6-2/TRBV6-3
abundance: once
j_gene: TRBJ2-1
CDR3aa: CASSPGLGNTYEQLF
CDR3nt: TGCGCCAGCAGTCCGGGACTAGGCAATACCTATGAGCAGCTCTTC

d_gene: .
v_gene: TRBV11-2
abundance: .
j_gene: TRBJ2-1
CDR3aa: CASVRGSSDASYNEQFF
CDR3nt: TGTGCCAGCGTTAGGGGCTCCAGCGACGCCTCCTACAATGAGCAGTTCTTC

d_gene: .
v_gene: TRBV28
abundance: .
j_gene: TRBJ2-3
CDR3aa: CASTPLKRGTDTHYF
CDR3nt: TGTGCCAGCACTCCATTAAAGAGGGGCACAGATACGCACTATTTT

d_gene: .
v_gene: TRBV12-3/TRBV12-4
abundance: medium-sized
j_gene: TRBJ1-1
CDR3aa: CASSGSPTEAFF
CDR3nt: TGTGCCAGCAGCGGTTCCCCGACTGAAGCTTTCTTT

d_gene: TRBD1
v_gene: TRBV7-2
abundance: .
j_gene: TRBJ2-3
CDR3aa: CASSLRGTGVPTYTQYF
CDR3nt: TGTGCCAGCAGCTTGAGGGGAACAGGGGTCCCCACATATACGCAGTATTTT

d_gene: .
v_gene: TRBV11-2
abundance: .
j_gene: TRBJ1-1
CDR3aa: CASTTVDEAFF
CDR3nt: TGTGCTAGCACCACGGTGGACGAAGCCTTCTTT

d_gene: .
v_gene: TRBV6-1
abundance: .
j_gene: TRBJ1-5
CDR3aa: CASSVEGSNQPQHF
CDR3nt: TGTGCCAGCAGTGTGGAGGGGAGCAATCAGCCCCAGCATTTT

d_gene: TRBD2
v_gene: TRBV4-3
abundance: .
j_gene: TRBJ2-1
CDR3aa: CASSQDTAGAEYNERFF
CDR3nt: TGCGCCAGCAGCCAGGACACAGCGGGAGCTGAATACAATGAGCGGTTCTTC

d_gene: TRBD1
v_gene: TRBV10-1
abundance: many
j_gene: TRBJ2-5
CDR3aa: CASRGTGEETQYF
CDR3nt: TGCGCCAGCCGAGGTACAGGGGAAGAGACCCAGTACTTC

d_gene: .
v_gene: TRBV7-9
abundance: .
j_gene: TRBJ2-5
CDR3aa: CAGSLVVRGRATQYF
CDR3nt: TGTGCCGGCAGCTTAGTTGTGAGGGGCCGAGCGACCCAGTACTTC

d_gene: .
v_gene: TRBV11-3
abundance: .
j_gene: TRBJ2-1
CDR3aa: CASSLDPTGGKGEQFF
CDR3nt: TGTGCCAGCAGCTTAGATCCCACGGGGGGCAAGGGCGAGCAATTCTTC

d_gene: .
v_gene: TRBV12-3/TRBV12-4
abundance: .
j_gene: TRBJ2-1
CDR3aa: CASGWWGNEQFF
CDR3nt: TGTGCCAGCGGTTGGTGGGGGAATGAGCAGTTCTTC

d_gene: .
v_gene: TRBV12-3/TRBV12-4
abundance: .
j_gene: TRBJ1-3
CDR3aa: CASSLLGGEVGNSIYF
CDR3nt: TGTGCCAGCAGTTTATTAGGCGGGGAAGTTGGAAACAGCATATATTTT

d_gene: .
v_gene: TRBV4-2
abundance: once
j_gene: TRBJ1-5
CDR3aa: CVSSPQGRGDQPQHF
CDR3nt: TGTGTCAGCAGCCCTCAAGGGAGAGGGGATCAGCCCCAGCATTTT

d_gene: TRBD1
v_gene: TRBV28
abundance: many
j_gene: TRBJ2-7
CDR3aa: CASIRTGGAEQYF
CDR3nt: TGTGCCAGCATAAGGACAGGGGGCGCCGAGCAGTACTTC

d_gene: .
v_gene: TRBV5-6
abundance: .
j_gene: TRBJ2-7
CDR3aa: CASSPERVTAKSYEQYF
CDR3nt: TGTGCAAGCAGCCCAGAGAGAGTTACAGCAAAGTCCTACGAGCAGTACTTC

d_gene: .
v_gene: TRBV11-3
abundance: .
j_gene: TRBJ2-2
CDR3aa: CASSIFADNNTGELFF
CDR3nt: TGTGCCAGCAGCATATTCGCCGACAACAACACCGGGGAGCTATTTTTT